This T cell receptor (beta chain) was captured in a study of T-cell memory formation after mild COVID-19. The study, taken as a whole, reports: Clones that got smaller from day 15 to 85 had even CD4/CD8, while clones growing later tipped toward CD4+.

A single record per CDR3 protein comes from TCRdb applying MiXCR to the 5' RACE reads. The sample lists approximately 480,000 distinct CDR3 sequences; roughly 20% were seen once. In germline, CDR1 is KGHDR, CDR2 SFDVKD. Trimming took off 4 bases at V and 2 bases at J, with 13 bases between the two ends. There are 16 residues in the CDR3. This clonotype showed up just a few times. Its antigen is undetermined. Sequences were obtained from PBMCs or a T cell subset sorted from them (not recorded which). The rearrangement links TRBV24-1 to TRBJ2-2; a possible D gene is TRBD1 (6 bases). This TCR derives from an adult woman who had mild COVID-19 (a few samples of this study predate the infection). Cell type and time point are not known. The CDR3 region is CATSEIRGKNTGELFF. The CDR3 nucleotides read TGTGCCACCAGTGAGATTAGGGGGAAAAACACCGGGGAGCTGTTTTTT.